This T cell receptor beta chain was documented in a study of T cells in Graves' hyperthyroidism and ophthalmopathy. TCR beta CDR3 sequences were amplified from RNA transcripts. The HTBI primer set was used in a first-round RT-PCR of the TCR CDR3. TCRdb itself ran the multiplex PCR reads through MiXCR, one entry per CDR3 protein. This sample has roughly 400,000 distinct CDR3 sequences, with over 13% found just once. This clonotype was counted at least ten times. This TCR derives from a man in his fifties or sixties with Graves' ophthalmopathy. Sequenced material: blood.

For the CDR3, the DNA is TGTGCCAGCAGACAGGGGACAGACTACGAGCAGTACTTC. Translation: CASRQGTDYEQYF. V gene TRBV3-1 combines with J gene TRBJ2-7, with TRBD1 matching over 7 bases. Per germline, CDR1 LGHDT and CDR2 YNNKEL (reference sequence). The CDR3 has 13 residues. The V segment lost 6 bases and the J segment 3 bases; nucleotides outside the gene matches: 5.